These 20 T cell receptor beta chains were all obtained from the same sample, sequenced in a study of primary melanoma T cells and metastatic recurrence (dated by TCRdb to 2020 to 2022). Receptor amplification or capture employed the immunoSEQ multiplex PCR assay. In TCRdb, the immuneACCESS table is reduced to in-frame sequences with V and J assigned. These tables do not hold every clone; where another copy was compared, an unresolved V gene accounts for under half, and the others remain unexplained. The sample contains about 500 clones, about nine tenths of them found a single time. The leading ten clones occupy about 10% of the sample. Material: melanoma tumor tissue. The receptors were sampled from a human donor with melanoma.

The genes are TRBV28 and TRBJ1-4; possible D gene TRBD1, 5 bases. V dropped 4 bases and J dropped 5 bases, with 11 bases sitting between them. Germline V lookup: CDR1 MDHEN, CDR2 SYDVKM. The CDR3 runs to 14 residues. In DNA form, the CDR3 reads TGTGCCAGCAGTTCCTGGGGGATGAATGAAAAACTGTTTTTT. Translated: CASSSWGMNEKLFF.

The J gene is TRBJ1-1, the V gene TRBV11-3; possibly TRBD1 for D (6 bases). Between the trimmed V and J ends, which lost 2 bases and 1 base, there was a span of 11 bases. This CDR3 has 15 residues. Germline-derived CDR1 and CDR2 are SGHNT and YENEEA. The CDR3, as DNA: TGTGCCAGCAGCTTAATGGGGGCTTCGAACACTGAAGCTTTCTTT. Its protein product is CASSLMGASNTEAFF.

The chain employs TRBV30 and TRBJ1-2; D uncertain. With 3 bases removed from V and 8 bases from J, the gap between germline ends came to 13 bases. CDR3 length equals 12 residues. Germline assignment: CDR1 GTSNPN and CDR2 SVGIG (reference sequence). The CDR3 here is CAWSIHMGGYTF. The CDR3 coding sequence is TGTGCCTGGAGCATCCACATGGGGGGCTACACCTTC.

This clone has a single count. The V and J genes are TRBV6-8 and TRBJ1-1, with 9 bases that match TRBD1. The CDR3 contains 12 residues. V shed 11 bases and J 6 bases; nucleotides not matched to a gene: 7. Germline V gene sequence: CDR1 MNHGY, CDR2 SAAAGT. Here the CDR3 reads CAVQGDRAEAFF. The CDR3 nucleotides are TGTGCCGTCCAAGGGGACAGGGCTGAAGCTTTCTTT.

The genes are TRBV6-8 and TRBJ1-5; D is perhaps TRBD1 (6 bases). Germline V gene sequence: CDR1 MNHGY, CDR2 SAAAGT. The V gene lost 10 bases and the J gene lost 4 bases, with 14 bases spanning the gap. The CDR3 is 13 residues long. The CDR3 is CATRDTRNQPQHF. CDR3 in DNA: TGTGCCACTCGGGACACCAGGAATCAGCCCCAGCATTTT.

This rearrangement joins TRBV11-3 to TRBJ2-2, with TRBD1 identical over 7 bases. Germline V gives CDR1 SGHNT, CDR2 YENEEA. J lost 1 base, V lost 5 bases, and 10 bases had no gene match. CDR3 length: 17 amino acids. In DNA, the CDR3 is TGTGCCAGCAGCGTCGGGGACAGCGCGCGGAACACCGGGGAGCTGTTTTTT. This sequence encodes CASSVGDSARNTGELFF.

The gene calls are TRBV6-1 and TRBJ2-2; D could derive from TRBD1 or TRBD2 (6 bases each). CDR1 is MNHNS, CDR2 SASEGT, per germline. V was cut by 0 bases and J by 2 bases, with 10 bases left in between. This CDR3 has 16 amino acids. For the CDR3, the DNA is TGTGCCAGCAGTGAAGCCATCGGGGGCAACACCGGGGAGCTGTTTTTT. Amino acids: CASSEAIGGNTGELFF.

The chain employs TRBV6-8 and TRBJ1-1, with a possible D match to TRBD1 (5 bases). CDR3 length equals 15 residues. Trimming removed 5 bases from V and 4 bases from J, with 17 bases in between. Germline CDR1 reads MNHGY; CDR2 reads SAAAGT. DNA for the CDR3: TGTGCCAGCAGTGCCCAAGCGGCGGGGACCACTGAAGCTTTCTTT. It encodes CASSAQAAGTTEAFF.

This clone was counted between two and nine times. The chain uses TRBV6-8 and TRBJ1-5, with D uncertain. From germline, CDR1 is MNHGY and CDR2 SAAAGT. The V end was cut by 4 bases, the J end by 4 bases, with 8 bases between. The CDR3 loop spans 13 amino acids. CDR3 in DNA: TGTGCCAGCAGTTTACAGCCTAATCAGCCCCAGCATTTT. Protein sequence: CASSLQPNQPQHF.

J is TRBJ2-2 and V is TRBV11-3; no reliable D call. The V end was cut by 2 bases, the J end by 4 bases, with 8 bases between. Germline CDR1 and CDR2: SGHNT and YENEEA. The CDR3 extends over 14 amino acids. This CDR3 is CASSLRLSTGELFF. In DNA, the CDR3 is TGTGCCAGCAGCTTACGGCTCTCCACCGGGGAGCTGTTTTTT.

V is TRBV6-8 and J is TRBJ2-3, with TRBD1 matching over 7 bases. Germline CDR1 is MNHGY and CDR2 is SAAAGT. The J segment lost 1 base and the V segment lost 2 bases, leaving 3 bases of the junction unmatched. This CDR3 has 15 residues. CDR3 nucleotides: TGTGCCAGCAGTTACCTTGGACAGGGCACAGATACGCAGTATTTT. Translation gives CASSYLGQGTDTQYF.

The chain uses TRBV6-8 and TRBJ1-6, with D unclear. The V gene's germline CDR1 is MNHGY and CDR2 SAAAGT. Trimming removed 5 bases at V and 8 bases at J, with 13 bases between. The CDR3 is 14 residues long. DNA of the CDR3: TGTGCCAGCAGTCATCGGGGTAATGATTCACCCCTCCACTTT. It yields the protein CASSHRGNDSPLHF.

The chain has TRBV30 and TRBJ2-7, with D possibly matching TRBD2 (6 bases). Trimming removed 5 bases from V and 7 bases from J, with 12 bases in between. The CDR3 runs 11 residues. Germline values: CDR1 GTSNPN, CDR2 SVGIG (reference sequence). The CDR3 spells CAWGGTGEQYF. CDR3 sequence (DNA): TGTGCCTGGGGGGGGACCGGAGAGCAGTACTTC.

The CDR3, as DNA: TGTGCCAGCAGTGAGCGGGGCAGAACAGATACGCAGTATTTT. This translates into CASSERGRTDTQYF. V and J are TRBV6-8 and TRBJ2-3; 7 bases are a match to TRBD2. J gave up 3 bases and V 5 bases, and 5 bases lay outside the gene matches. The germline V gene has CDR1 MNHGY and CDR2 SAAAGT. This CDR3 is built from 14 residues.

This chain connects TRBV19 to TRBJ1-6; 7 bases agree with TRBD1. The V gene end was trimmed by 5 bases and the J gene end by 5 bases; junction bases not matched to a gene: 6. The CDR3 is 15 amino acids. CDR1 is LNHDA and CDR2 is SQIVND in the germline V gene (reference sequence). Here the CDR3 DNA reads TGTGCCAGTAGTCCTCGGACAGGTGATAATTCACCCCTCCACTTT. Translated: CASSPRTGDNSPLHF.

The chain links TRBV11-3 to TRBJ1-3; D perhaps matches TRBD1 (5 bases). The length of the CDR3 is 17 residues. CDR1 is SGHNT, CDR2 YENEEA, per germline. The ends were cut back, 5 bases at V and 4 bases at J, with 21 bases in the middle. The CDR3 protein is CASSIGGAAFAGNTIYF. CDR3 sequence (DNA): TGTGCCAGCAGCATTGGAGGGGCAGCCTTTGCGGGAAACACCATATATTTT.

V and J are TRBV11-3 and TRBJ2-1; TRBD1 matches 8 bases. CDR1 is SGHNT, CDR2 YENEEA, per germline. The V gene end was trimmed by 4 bases and the J gene end by 3 bases; junction bases not matched to a gene: 11. The length of the CDR3 is 17 residues. The CDR3 region has the DNA TGTGCCAGCAGCTATAAACCGGGACAGGCCCTCTACAATGAGCAGTTCTTC. Translation gives CASSYKPGQALYNEQFF.

This chain connects TRBV5-1 to TRBJ2-3; 8 bases are a match to TRBD1. The CDR3 has 17 amino acids. Germline CDR1 reads SGHRS; CDR2 reads YFSETQ. The J segment lost 2 bases and the V segment lost 0 bases, leaving 8 bases of the junction unmatched. The CDR3 bases are TGCGCCAGCAGCTTGGGCCGGGCAGGGGGCGCCACAGATACGCAGTATTTT. Amino acids: CASSLGRAGGATDTQYF.

The chain uses TRBV11-3 and TRBJ2-3; 9 bases are a match to TRBD1. The CDR3 is 15 residues long. J was trimmed by 2 bases and V by 1 base; bases with no gene match: 1. Per germline, CDR1 SGHNT and CDR2 YENEEA. In DNA form, the CDR3 reads TGTGCCAGCAGCTTAGGACAGGGGGACACAGATACGCAGTATTTT. Its protein is CASSLGQGDTDTQYF.

The chain combines TRBV12-5 with TRBJ2-2, with D perhaps TRBD1 or TRBD2 (5 bases each). CDR1 and CDR2 from the germline V gene are LGHNT and FRNRAP. The CDR3 runs 14 residues. CDR3: CASTFVKRGGELFF. The CDR3 region has the DNA TGTGCCAGCACCTTTGTCAAGAGGGGCGGGGAGCTGTTTTTT. The full variable domain, completed using reference TRBV12-5 and TRBJ2-2, is DARVTQTPRHKVTEMGQEVTMRCQPILGHNTVFWYRQTMMQGLELLAYFRNRAPLDDSGMPKDRFSAEMPDATLATLKIQPSEPRDSAVYFCASTFVKRGGELFFGEGSRLTVL.